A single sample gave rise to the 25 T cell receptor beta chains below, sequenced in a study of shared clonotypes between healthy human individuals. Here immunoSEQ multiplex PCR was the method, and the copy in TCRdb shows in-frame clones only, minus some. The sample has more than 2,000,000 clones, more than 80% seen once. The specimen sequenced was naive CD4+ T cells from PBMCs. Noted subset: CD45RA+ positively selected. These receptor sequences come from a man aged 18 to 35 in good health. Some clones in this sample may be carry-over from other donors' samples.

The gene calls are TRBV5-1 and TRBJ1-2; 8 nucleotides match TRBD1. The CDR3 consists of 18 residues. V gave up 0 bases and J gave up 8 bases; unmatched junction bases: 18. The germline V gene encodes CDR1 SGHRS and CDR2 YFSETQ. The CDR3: CASSLGQGAESRRGGYTF. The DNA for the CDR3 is TGCGCCAGCAGCTTGGGGCAGGGGGCCGAGTCGAGACGAGGGGGCTACACCTTC. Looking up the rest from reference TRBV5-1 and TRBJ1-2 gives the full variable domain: KAGVTQTPRYLIKTRGQQVTLSCSPISGHRSVSWYQQTPGQGLQFLFEYFSETQRNKGNFPGRFSGRQFSNSRSEMNVSTLELGDSALYLCASSLGQGAESRRGGYTFGSGTRLTVV.

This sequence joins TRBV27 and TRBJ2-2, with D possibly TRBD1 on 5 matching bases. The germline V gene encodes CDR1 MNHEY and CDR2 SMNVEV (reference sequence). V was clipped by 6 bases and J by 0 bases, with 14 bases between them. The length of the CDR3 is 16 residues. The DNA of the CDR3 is TGTGCCAGCAGATCTCGGCAGGGATCGAACACCGGGGAGCTGTTTTTT. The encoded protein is CASRSRQGSNTGELFF.

The CDR3: CASSVRTGSYGYTF. The CDR3, as DNA: TGTGCCAGCAGTGTTCGGACAGGGAGCTATGGCTACACCTTC. The V and J genes are TRBV2 and TRBJ1-2; 8 bases fit TRBD1. With V trimmed by 4 bases and J by 4 bases, 5 bases remained unmatched. The CDR3 spans 14 residues. CDR1 and CDR2 (germline): SNHLY, FYNNEI.

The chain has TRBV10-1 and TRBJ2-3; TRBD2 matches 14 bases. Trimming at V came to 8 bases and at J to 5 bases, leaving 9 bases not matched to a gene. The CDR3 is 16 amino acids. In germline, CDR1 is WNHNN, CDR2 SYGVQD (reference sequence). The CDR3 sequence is CASSPTSGRDQDTQYF. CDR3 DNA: TGCGCCAGCTCGCCGACTAGCGGGAGGGATCAAGATACGCAGTATTTT.

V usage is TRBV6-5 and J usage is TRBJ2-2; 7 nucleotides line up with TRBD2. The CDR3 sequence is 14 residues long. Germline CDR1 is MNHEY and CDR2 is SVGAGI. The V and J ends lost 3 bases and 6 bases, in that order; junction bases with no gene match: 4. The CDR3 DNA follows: TGTGCCAGCAGTTATGGCGGGAGAGCCGGGGAGCTGTTTTTT. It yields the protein CASSYGGRAGELFF.

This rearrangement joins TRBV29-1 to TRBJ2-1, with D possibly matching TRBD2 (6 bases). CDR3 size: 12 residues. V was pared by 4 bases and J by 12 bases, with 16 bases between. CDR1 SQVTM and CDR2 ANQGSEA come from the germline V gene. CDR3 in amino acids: CSVVLGGFGQFF. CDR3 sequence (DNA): TGCAGCGTTGTTTTGGGGGGATTCGGGCAGTTCTTC.

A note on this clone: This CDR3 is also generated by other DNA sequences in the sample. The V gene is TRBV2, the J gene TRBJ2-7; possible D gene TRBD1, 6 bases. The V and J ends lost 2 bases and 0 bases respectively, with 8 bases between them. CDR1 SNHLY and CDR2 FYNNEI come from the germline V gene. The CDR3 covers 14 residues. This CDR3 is CASSEQGTSYEQYF. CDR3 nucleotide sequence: TGTGCCAGCAGTGAACAGGGGACCTCCTACGAGCAGTACTTC.

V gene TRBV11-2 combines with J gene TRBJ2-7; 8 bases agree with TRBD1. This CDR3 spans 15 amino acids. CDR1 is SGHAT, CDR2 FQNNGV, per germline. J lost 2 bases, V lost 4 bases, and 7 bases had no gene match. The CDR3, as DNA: TGTGCCAGCAGCTCGGGACAGGTGGTTCCCTACGAGCAGTACTTC. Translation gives CASSSGQVVPYEQYF.

CDR3 sequence (DNA): TGTGCCAGCGTAAAGTCTAGCGGGAGGGTCGAGCAGTACTTC. This encodes CASVKSSGRVEQYF. V usage is TRBV28 and J usage is TRBJ2-7; 12 positions agree with TRBD2. Germline assignment: CDR1 MDHEN and CDR2 SYDVKM. V shed 8 bases and J 6 bases; nucleotides not matched to a gene: 8. The CDR3 sequence is 14 residues long.

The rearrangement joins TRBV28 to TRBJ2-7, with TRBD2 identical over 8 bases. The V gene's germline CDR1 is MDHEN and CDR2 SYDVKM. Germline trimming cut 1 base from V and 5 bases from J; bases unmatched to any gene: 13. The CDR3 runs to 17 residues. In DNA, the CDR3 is TGTGCCAGCAGTTTATCCCGGTGGGTCGGGAGGGAAGACGAGCAGTACTTC. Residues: CASSLSRWVGREDEQYF.

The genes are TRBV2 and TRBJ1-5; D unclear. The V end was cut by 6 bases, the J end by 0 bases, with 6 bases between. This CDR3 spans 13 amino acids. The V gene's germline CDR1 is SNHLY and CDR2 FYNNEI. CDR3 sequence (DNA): TGTGCCAGCAGCACAGATAGCAATCAGCCCCAGCATTTT. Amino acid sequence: CASSTDSNQPQHF.

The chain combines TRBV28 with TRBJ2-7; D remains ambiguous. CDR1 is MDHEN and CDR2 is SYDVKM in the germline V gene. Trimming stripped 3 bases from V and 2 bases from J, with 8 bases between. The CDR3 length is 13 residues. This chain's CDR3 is CASSFPKTYEQYF. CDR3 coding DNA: TGTGCCAGCAGTTTCCCCAAAACCTACGAGCAGTACTTC.

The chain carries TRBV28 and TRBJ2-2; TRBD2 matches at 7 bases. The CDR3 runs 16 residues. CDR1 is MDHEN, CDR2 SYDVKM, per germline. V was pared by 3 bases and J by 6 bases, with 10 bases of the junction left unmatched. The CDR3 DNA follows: TGTGCCAGCAGTTTGGGACTAAGTCTTTATTCCGGGGAGCTGTTTTTT. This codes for CASSLGLSLYSGELFF.

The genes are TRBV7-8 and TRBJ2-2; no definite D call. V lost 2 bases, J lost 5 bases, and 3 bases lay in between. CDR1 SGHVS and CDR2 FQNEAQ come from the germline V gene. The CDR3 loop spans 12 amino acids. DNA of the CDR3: TGTGCCAGCAGCTTAACGACCGGGGAGCTGTTTTTT. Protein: CASSLTTGELFF.

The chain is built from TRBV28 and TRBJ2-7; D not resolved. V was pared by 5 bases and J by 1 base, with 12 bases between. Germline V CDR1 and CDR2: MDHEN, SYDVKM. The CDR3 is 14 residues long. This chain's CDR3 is CASSAPWGSYEQYF. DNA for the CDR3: TGTGCCAGCAGTGCCCCTTGGGGTTCCTACGAGCAGTACTTC.

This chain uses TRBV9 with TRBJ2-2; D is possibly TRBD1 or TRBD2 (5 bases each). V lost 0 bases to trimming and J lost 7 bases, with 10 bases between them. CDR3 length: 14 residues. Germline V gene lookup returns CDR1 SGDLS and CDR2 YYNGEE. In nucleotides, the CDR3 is TGTGCCAGCAGCGTAGTACAGAGGGGCGGGGAGCTGTTTTTT. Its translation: CASSVVQRGGELFF.

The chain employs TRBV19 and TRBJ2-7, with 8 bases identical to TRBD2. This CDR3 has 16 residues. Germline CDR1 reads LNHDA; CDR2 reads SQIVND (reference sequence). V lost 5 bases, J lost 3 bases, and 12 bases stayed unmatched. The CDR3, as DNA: TGTGCCAGTAGTCCACGGGGAACGGGAGGGATCTACGAGCAGTACTTC. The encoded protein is CASSPRGTGGIYEQYF.

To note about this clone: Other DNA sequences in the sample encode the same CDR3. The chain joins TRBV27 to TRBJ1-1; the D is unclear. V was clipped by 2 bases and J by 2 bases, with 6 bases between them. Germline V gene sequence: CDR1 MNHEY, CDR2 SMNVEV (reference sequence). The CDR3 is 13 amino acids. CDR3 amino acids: CASSLGLNTEAFF. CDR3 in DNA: TGTGCCAGCAGTTTAGGGCTAAACACTGAAGCTTTCTTT.

For the CDR3, the DNA is TGTGCCACCAGAGGCAGCGTAGCGGGAATACAAGACAATGAGCAGTTCTTC. The encoded protein is CATRGSVAGIQDNEQFF. The chain is built from TRBV15 and TRBJ2-1; the match to TRBD2 covers 8 bases. With 6 bases clipped from V and 5 bases from J, the junction kept 15 bases outside the gene matches. Germline V CDR1 and CDR2: LNHNV, YYDKDF (reference sequence). This CDR3 region has 17 residues.

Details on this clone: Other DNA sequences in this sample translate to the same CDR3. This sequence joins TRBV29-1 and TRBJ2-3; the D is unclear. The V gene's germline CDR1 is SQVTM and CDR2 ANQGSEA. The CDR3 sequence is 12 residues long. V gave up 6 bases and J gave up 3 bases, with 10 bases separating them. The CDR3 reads CSVGQGTDTQYF. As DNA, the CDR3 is TGCAGCGTGGGCCAAGGGACAGATACGCAGTATTTT.

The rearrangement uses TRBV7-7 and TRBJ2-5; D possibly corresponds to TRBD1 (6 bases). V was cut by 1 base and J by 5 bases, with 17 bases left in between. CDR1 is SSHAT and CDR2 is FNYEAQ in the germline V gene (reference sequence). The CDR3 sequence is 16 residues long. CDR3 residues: CASSLGRGQGRETQYF. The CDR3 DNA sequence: TGTGCCAGCAGCTTAGGCCGGGGTCAGGGGCGGGAGACCCAGTACTTC.

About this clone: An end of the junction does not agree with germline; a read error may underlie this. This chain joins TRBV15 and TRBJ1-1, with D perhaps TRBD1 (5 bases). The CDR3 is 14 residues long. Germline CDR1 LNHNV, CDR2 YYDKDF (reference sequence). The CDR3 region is CATSRETGPRRDLF. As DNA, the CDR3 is TGTGCCACCAGCAGGGAAACAGGCCCTCGGAGGGATCTCTTT.

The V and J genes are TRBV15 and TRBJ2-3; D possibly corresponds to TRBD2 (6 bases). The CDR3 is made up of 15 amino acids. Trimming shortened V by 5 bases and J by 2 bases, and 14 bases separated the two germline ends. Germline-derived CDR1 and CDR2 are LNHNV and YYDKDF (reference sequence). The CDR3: CATSGGGKVTDTQYF. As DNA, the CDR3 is TGTGCCACCAGCGGCGGAGGGAAGGTCACAGATACGCAGTATTTT.

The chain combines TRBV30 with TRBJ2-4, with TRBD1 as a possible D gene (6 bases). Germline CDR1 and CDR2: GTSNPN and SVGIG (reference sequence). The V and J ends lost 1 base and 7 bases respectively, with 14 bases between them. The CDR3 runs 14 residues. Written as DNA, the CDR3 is TGTGCCTGGAGTGAAGGGGGAGACTTGAACATTCAGTACTTC. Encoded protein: CAWSEGGDLNIQYF.

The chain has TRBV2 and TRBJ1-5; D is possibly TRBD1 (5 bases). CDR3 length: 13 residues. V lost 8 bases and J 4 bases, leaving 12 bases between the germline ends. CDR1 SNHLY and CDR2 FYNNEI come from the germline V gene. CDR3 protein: CASERAGNQPQHF. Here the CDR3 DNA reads TGTGCCAGCGAAAGGGCAGGGAATCAGCCCCAGCATTTT.